This entry features one T cell receptor (beta chain) sequence. Its antigen is as yet unknown. The donors were healthy bone marrow donors. The entry originates in a study of cytomegalovirus exposure and HLA in healthy donors. Study background: Earlier findings included roughly 100 million unique TCR beta sequences obtained from 180 million or so T cells.

Researchers ran the PCR with 60 Vbeta and 13 Jbeta primers. Using immunoSEQ multiplex PCR, the repertoire was profiled, and TCRdb retains in-frame clones only, with some absent. The table lists roughly 120,000 clones, over 65% of them singletons. Study-wide results and caveats: In a later analysis, at a false discovery rate of 0.05, roughly 18,000 TCR beta sequences were associated with HLA alleles. Across donors, sequencing depth was assumed by presence/absence analyses to be roughly uniform.

The receptor's source is a man aged 45-65 years in good health and CMV-seronegative. Sequenced sample: PBMCs.

The CDR3 coding sequence is TGTGCCAGCAGCGGGGACAGGGGGCTAGGCTACACCTTC. Its protein is CASSGDRGLGYTF. The rearrangement uses TRBV9 and TRBJ1-2; TRBD1 agrees at 12 bases. This CDR3 comprises 13 residues. CDR1 is SGDLS and CDR2 is YYNGEE in the germline V gene. Germline trimming cut 3 bases from V and 8 bases from J; bases unmatched to any gene: 2.